This T cell receptor (beta chain) is from a study of vaccination effects on CD4 cells after COVID-19. About the study: Post-vaccine draws lagged the second dose by a median of 72 days.

CD4+ T cells specific for antigen were expanded with viral peptide pools by the ViraFEST assay before sequencing. Following culture for ten to eleven days, CD4+ T cells were isolated. Participants received two doses of either the BNT162b2 or mRNA-1273 vaccine. Over 1.5 million PBMC per well were cultured with approximately 10 IU/ml IL-2 and roughly 10 ug/ml peptides. A half-medium replacement with IL-2 medium was carried out on days 3 and 7. The CDR3 has 15 residues. Germline values: CDR1 SGHAT, CDR2 FQNNGV. V gave up 5 bases and J gave up 6 bases, with 17 bases separating them. About this clone itself: Its antigen is unknown.

Assay: immunoSEQ multiplex PCR; the TCRdb copy retains only in-frame clones and omits some. The profile covers roughly 59,000 clones, with approximately 78% appearing a single time and 1.5% to 2% taken by the ten largest. The specimen was CD4+ T cells from PBMCs cultured with HCoV-OC43 spike peptides, collected after COVID-19 vaccination. The subset denotes: HCoV-OC43 spike overlapping peptide pool stimulation. V usage is TRBV11-2 and J usage is TRBJ2-4; D is perhaps TRBD1 or TRBD2 (5 bases each). This receptor was identified in a human donor who received a COVID-19 vaccine. The CDR3: CASSAPGTERNIQYF. The CDR3 nucleotides are TGTGCCAGCAGCGCCCCGGGGACGGAGAGAAACATTCAGTACTTC.